The 10 T cell receptor beta chains below all came from one sample that was sequenced in a study of CD8+ T cells in alopecia areata. Treatment specified: oral pan-JAK inhibitor, 5-10 mg twice daily. Once RNA had been extracted, it was reverse transcribed into cDNA to act as the sequencing template. Only in-frame clones appear in the TCRdb table, and some are missing; sequencing was by immunoSEQ multiplex PCR. The sample carries some 240,000 clones, roughly 56% recorded once. Sequenced here: CD4+ T cells sorted from blood, sampled at week 4, from a patient treated with tofacitinib. Receptors were obtained from a human donor with alopecia areata.

As regards this clone: This same CDR3 is encoded by further DNA sequences in the sample. This chain connects TRBV30 to TRBJ1-1; D unresolved. Trimming removed 2 bases at V and 2 bases at J, with 6 bases between. Germline values: CDR1 GTSNPN, CDR2 SVGIG (reference sequence). There are 12 residues in the CDR3. This chain's CDR3 is CAWSRLNTEAFF. DNA for the CDR3: TGTGCCTGGAGTCGGCTAAACACTGAAGCTTTCTTT.

This clone was counted a few times. V is TRBV9 and J is TRBJ2-4; a weak D match, TRBD1 (6 bases). V was trimmed by 3 bases and J by 7 bases, leaving 17 bases between them. This CDR3 is built from 15 residues. Germline CDR1 SGDLS, CDR2 YYNGEE. The DNA for the CDR3 is TGTGCCAGCAGCGCCGACCGGGACATGGGGAACATTCAGTACTTC. Protein: CASSADRDMGNIQYF. The full variable domain, completed using reference TRBV9 and TRBJ2-4, is DSGVTQTPKHLITATGQRVTLRCSPRSGDLSVYWYQQSLDQGLQFLIQYYNGEERAKGNILERFSAQQFPDLHSELNLSSLELGDSALYFCASSADRDMGNIQYFGAGTRLSVL.

The chain recombines TRBV6-6 with TRBJ2-5; D gene uncertain. Trimming left V 11 bases short and J 3 bases short, with 13 bases between. The V gene's germline CDR1 is MNHNY and CDR2 SVGAGI (reference sequence). This CDR3 comprises 12 residues. CDR3 amino acids: CAGSDTEETQYF. In nucleotides, the CDR3 is TGTGCCGGATCCGACACCGAAGAGACCCAGTACTTC.

The chain employs TRBV6-5 and TRBJ1-1; D may be TRBD1 (5 bases). Trimming cost V 2 bases and J 8 bases, with 9 bases left between them. There are 12 residues in the CDR3. The germline V gene has CDR1 MNHEY and CDR2 SVGAGI. DNA of the CDR3: TGTGCCAGCAGTTACCCACCAGGGGAAGCTTTCTTT. This codes for CASSYPPGEAFF.

The rearrangement joins TRBV18 to TRBJ1-1; TRBD1 might be the D (6 bases). The CDR3 is 13 amino acids. Per the germline V gene, CDR1 is KGHSH and CDR2 is LQKENI. The V end was cut by 3 bases, the J end by 3 bases, with 8 bases between. For the CDR3, the DNA is TGTGCCAGCTCACCCCCAGGGGACACTGAAGCTTTCTTT. Amino acids: CASSPPGDTEAFF. Filled out from reference TRBV18 and TRBJ1-1, the complete variable domain reads NAGVMQNPRHLVRRRGQEARLRCSPMKGHSHVYWYRQLPEEGLKFMVYLQKENIIDESGMPKERFSAEFPKEGPSILRIQQVVRGDSAAYFCASSPPGDTEAFFGQGTRLTVV.

The chain combines TRBV29-1 with TRBJ1-2; weak D call: TRBD1 (5 bases). This CDR3 is built from 15 residues. The germline gives CDR1 SQVTM, CDR2 ANQGSEA. Trimming stripped 5 bases from V and 6 bases from J, with 22 bases between. The CDR3 DNA reads as TGCAGCGTTTCGACGCCTTCCAGGGCCAGAGATGGCTACACCTTC. Translating it yields CSVSTPSRARDGYTF.

The genes are TRBV5-6 and TRBJ2-7; 9 bases map to TRBD1. This CDR3 has 15 amino acids. Germline CDR1 and CDR2: SGHDT and YYEEEE. V was clipped by 3 bases and J by 2 bases; unmatched bases: 6. CDR3 in amino acids: CASSSQGQGPYEQYF. The CDR3 DNA reads as TGTGCCAGCAGCTCACAGGGACAGGGCCCCTACGAGCAGTACTTC.

The chain carries TRBV6-5 and TRBJ2-3; 7 nucleotides match TRBD2. The CDR3 has 15 amino acids. Germline values: CDR1 MNHEY, CDR2 SVGAGI. V was clipped by 10 bases and J by 0 bases; unmatched bases: 10. The CDR3 DNA follows: TGTGCCATCTCGGAAGCGGGACGGAGCACAGATACGCAGTATTTT. It translates to CAISEAGRSTDTQYF.

This chain connects TRBV7-2 to TRBJ2-3; tentatively, D is TRBD1 (6 bases). Per germline, CDR1 SGHTA and CDR2 FQGNSA. CDR3 length equals 15 residues. Trimming pared 5 bases from V and 0 bases from J, leaving 12 bases between. CDR3 DNA sequence: TGTGCCAGCAGCCGACGGACAGCTAGCACAGATACGCAGTATTTT. It codes for CASSRRTASTDTQYF.

This clone was detected only a few times. In nucleotides, the CDR3 is TGCAGCGCAGCCTCCCCGGAGGGATCCTACGAGCAGTACTTC. Its protein product is CSAASPEGSYEQYF. The chain uses TRBV29-1 and TRBJ2-7, with D maybe TRBD2 (6 bases). The germline gives CDR1 SQVTM, CDR2 ANQGSEA. Trimming removed 7 bases from V and 1 base from J, with 17 bases in between. The length of the CDR3 is 14 residues.